This is a list of T cell receptor beta chains from one sample in a study of blood T cell repertoires in COVID-19. TCRdb's table, derived via immunoSEQ multiplex PCR, lists solely in-frame clones and lacks some. Of roughly 250,000 clones in the sample, roughly nine tenths were seen once. Sample: peripheral blood. The receptors originated from a woman aged 25 to 39 with COVID-19, enrolled during active disease. Both conserved end residues are part of each CDR3. A D gene is named only where the DNA matches it firmly. The listing skips clone size in some rows; elsewhere it reads once, few, many or a size class.

j_call,v_call,clone_size,d_call,cdr3_aa,cdr3_nt
TRBJ1-2,TRBV6-1,.,.,CASSDRLVHGYTF,TGTGCCAGCAGTGATCGCCTAGTCCATGGCTACACCTTC
TRBJ2-7,TRBV27,.,TRBD2,CASSQYFSGGAGEQYF,TGTGCCAGCAGTCAATATTTTAGCGGGGGGGCCGGCGAGCAGTACTTC
TRBJ2-5,TRBV3-1/TRBV3-2,.,.,CASSQGLPSLQETQYF,TGTGCCAGCAGCCAGGGACTCCCATCCCTTCAAGAGACCCAGTACTTC
TRBJ2-7,TRBV7-8,.,TRBD1,CASSLVGTGSYEQYF,TGTGCCAGCAGCTTAGTCGGGACAGGATCCTACGAGCAGTACTTC
TRBJ1-5,TRBV27,.,TRBD1,CASSRGSNQPQHF,TGTGCCAGCAGCAGGGGGTCCAATCAGCCCCAGCATTTT
TRBJ1-2,TRBV4-2,.,.,CASSQDLTGAFYGYTF,TGTGCCAGCAGCCAAGATCTTACTGGGGCGTTTTATGGCTACACCTTC
TRBJ1-3,TRBV6-5,.,TRBD1,CASRGTGGSGNTIYF,TGTGCCAGCAGGGGGACAGGCGGCTCTGGAAACACCATATATTTT
TRBJ1-5,TRBV21-1,.,.,CASSKETGRLSAPGLVQHF,TGTGCCAGCAGCAAAGAGACAGGCAGATTATCAGCCCCGGGCCTGGTCCAGCATTTT
TRBJ1-4,TRBV20-1,.,TRBD1,CSASSQGATNEKLFF,TGCAGTGCTAGTAGTCAGGGGGCAACTAATGAAAAACTGTTTTTT
TRBJ2-5,TRBV6-5,.,.,CASDDQVGFKETQYF,TGTGCCAGCGACGACCAGGTGGGCTTCAAAGAGACCCAGTACTTC
TRBJ1-4,TRBV28,.,.,CASSFGIRGKRDEKLFF,TGTGCCAGCAGTTTTGGAATTCGGGGGAAGAGGGATGAAAAACTGTTTTTT
TRBJ1-5,TRBV7-8,.,TRBD1,CASSRDRSNQPQHF,TGTGCCAGCAGCCGGGACAGGAGCAATCAGCCCCAGCATTTT
TRBJ1-1,TRBV25-1,.,.,CASMGGGETEAFF,TGTGCCAGCATGGGAGGGGGGGAAACTGAAGCTTTCTTT
TRBJ1-2,TRBV7-8,.,.,CASSLEPGANYGYTF,TGTGCCAGCAGCTTAGAGCCAGGGGCTAACTATGGCTACACCTTC
TRBJ2-7,TRBV5-1,.,TRBD1,CASSLGQGNEQYF,TGCGCCAGCAGCTTGGGACAGGGGAACGAGCAGTACTTC
TRBJ1-1,TRBV11-1,.,.,CASSFAPGTEAFF,TGTGCCAGCAGCTTTGCCCCAGGGACTGAAGCTTTCTTT
TRBJ2-7,TRBV5-1,.,TRBD1,CASSRDSAPGEQYF,TGCGCCAGCAGCCGGGACAGCGCACCGGGGGAGCAGTACTTC
TRBJ2-5,TRBV2,few,.,CASSEATGGETQYF,TGTGCCAGCAGTGAAGCGACCGGGGGAGAGACCCAGTACTTC
TRBJ1-2,TRBV29-1,.,.,CSVSPGANYGYTF,TGCAGCGTTTCCCCAGGGGCTAACTATGGCTACACCTTC
TRBJ2-7,TRBV2,.,.,CASSEDRSGEQYF,TGTGCCAGCAGTGAGGACAGATCAGGCGAGCAGTACTTC
TRBJ1-2,TRBV6-6,.,TRBD1,CASSYSNRGNYGYTF,TGTGCCAGCAGTTACTCCAACAGGGGTAACTATGGCTACACCTTC
TRBJ2-5,TRBV14,.,.,CASSLERGGETQYF,TGTGCCAGCAGCCTAGAGAGGGGAGGAGAGACCCAGTACTTC
TRBJ1-1,TRBV6-5,.,.,CASSFGQMSEAFF,TGTGCCAGCAGTTTCGGACAGATGTCTGAAGCTTTCTTT
TRBJ1-1,TRBV15,.,.,CATSRDRARTEAFF,TGTGCCACCAGCAGAGACAGGGCCCGGACTGAAGCTTTCTTT